Below, one TCR beta chain is given with its context. Per the study methods: Estimation of nucleated cell counts relied on the amplification of reference gene primers. Data came from immunoSEQ multiplex PCR; TCRdb stores just in-frame clones and leaves some out. From that table come the V and J calls and clone size; the DNA was used to work out D and trimming. The table lists about 110,000 clones, 85% to 90% of them singletons. The sample belongs to a study of blood T cell repertoires in COVID-19. Turning to the study itself: COVID-19 samples from acute and convalescent phases originated in the United States, Italy and Spain. Sources were T cells, B-cell-depleted T cells, or PBMCs; the material itself was cDNA or gDNA.

The CDR3 is 17 residues long. Per the germline V gene, CDR1 is SGDLS and CDR2 is YYNGEE. The trim removed 3 bases at V and 0 bases at J, leaving 6 bases unmatched. This sequence originates from a human donor in a cohort sampled during active COVID-19. Input material: peripheral blood. This rearrangement joins TRBV9 to TRBJ2-6; TRBD1 agrees at 7 bases. The CDR3 nucleotides read TGTGCCAGCAGCGGGGGACAGTCGCTCTCTGGGGCCAACGTCCTGACTTTC. It is translated as CASSGGQSLSGANVLTF.